Included here is one T cell receptor beta chain sequence, with context. Its antigen is undetermined. This clone may be a read error of a much larger clone one base away. Germline loops: CDR1 SGHTA, CDR2 FQGNSA. The CDR3 runs 15 residues. Trimming removed 3 bases at V and 3 bases at J, with 15 bases between. The data were taken from a study of T cells in Graves' hyperthyroidism and ophthalmopathy. General study points: A model built on 13 V-J features separated ophthalmopathy from stable hyperthyroidism.

Every diagnosis used clinical symptoms, serum thyroxine and TRAb, thyroid ultrasound and orbital computed tomography. TCR beta CDR3 regions were amplified from RNA transcripts. HTBI primers were the set used in a first-round RT-PCR of the TCR CDR3. In TCRdb, the multiplex PCR reads were re-called with MiXCR into one record per CDR3 protein. The data show a few hundred thousand distinct CDR3 sequences, around 45% seen once. The sample was peripheral blood or thyroid tissue (not recorded which). V is TRBV7-2 and J is TRBJ2-7; D call uncertain. The sequence came from a woman aged 18-29 years with Graves' hyperthyroidism. CDR3 protein: CASSLLNQADYEQYF. The CDR3, as DNA: TGTGCCAGCAGCTTGCTCAACCAGGCCGACTACGAGCAGTACTTC.